This TCR beta chain was sequenced during a study of technical replicates of blood from a few donors. Profiled with immunoSEQ multiplex PCR; TCRdb holds only in-frame clones, not every one. The sample includes approximately 85,000 clones, approximately 95% seen only once; the top ten take 0.26%. The CDR3 is made up of 16 amino acids. J was trimmed by 2 bases and V by 4 bases; bases with no gene match: 4. The germline V gene has CDR1 LNHDA and CDR2 SQIVND (reference sequence). The sequence derives from a human donor in good health. The rearrangement links TRBV19 to TRBJ2-7; 14 bases map to TRBD2. Sample: T cells isolated from PBMCs. CDR3 region: CASSTGTSGGTYEQYF. The CDR3 bases are TGTGCCAGTAGTACCGGGACTAGCGGGGGCACCTACGAGCAGTACTTC.